In this sample, the clone carrying this T cell receptor (beta chain) turned up a few times. Its matching antigen is unknown. The data are from a study of OX40 agonist ivuxolimab in advanced cancers. Study-level background: Patients' therapy was ivuxolimab, an antibody that acts as an agonist of OX40 (CD134).

Whole-study findings and limits: Blood T cells, both CD4+ and CD8+, expanded clonally by week 6 at 0.1 to 3.0 mg/kg.

Profiled with immunoSEQ multiplex PCR; TCRdb holds only in-frame clones, not every one. The data contain roughly 48,000 clones, around 74% of them singletons. Patients with autoimmune history or systemic immunosuppression were excluded. The CDR3 extends over 12 amino acids. Trimming took 7 bases from V and 4 from J; bases not matched to a gene: 3. Germline assignment: CDR1 MDHEN and CDR2 SYDVKM. The material was CD4+ or CD8+ T cells sorted from blood, obtained in a trial of the OX40 agonist ivuxolimab. The chain joins TRBV28 to TRBJ1-1; the match to TRBD1 covers 7 bases. This TCR was sampled from an adult with an advanced solid tumor such as melanoma, head and neck, liver or kidney cancer. DNA of the CDR3: TGTGCCAGCAAGACAGGGCCCACTGAAGCTTTCTTT. Protein product: CASKTGPTEAFF.